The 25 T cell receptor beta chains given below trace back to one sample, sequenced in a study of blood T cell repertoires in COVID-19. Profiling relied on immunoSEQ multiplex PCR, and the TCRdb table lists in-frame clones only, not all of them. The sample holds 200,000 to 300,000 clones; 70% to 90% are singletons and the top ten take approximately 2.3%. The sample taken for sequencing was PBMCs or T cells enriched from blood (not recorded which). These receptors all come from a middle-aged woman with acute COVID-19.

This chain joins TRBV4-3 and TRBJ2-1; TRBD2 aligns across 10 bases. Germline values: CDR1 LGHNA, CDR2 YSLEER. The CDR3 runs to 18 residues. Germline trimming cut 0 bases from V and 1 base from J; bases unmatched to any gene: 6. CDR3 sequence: CASSQDPSGSTSYNEQFF. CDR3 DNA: TGCGCCAGCAGCCAAGATCCTAGCGGGAGTACTTCCTACAATGAGCAGTTCTTC.

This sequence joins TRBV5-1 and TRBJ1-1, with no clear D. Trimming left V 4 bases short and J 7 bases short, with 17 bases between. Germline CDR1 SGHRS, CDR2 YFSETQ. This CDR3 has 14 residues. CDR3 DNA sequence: TGCGCCAGCAGCAGGATCGGAGGTCCGGGTGAAGCTTTCTTT. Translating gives CASSRIGGPGEAFF. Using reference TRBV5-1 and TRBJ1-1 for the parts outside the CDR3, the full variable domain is KAGVTQTPRYLIKTRGQQVTLSCSPISGHRSVSWYQQTPGQGLQFLFEYFSETQRNKGNFPGRFSGRQFSNSRSEMNVSTLELGDSALYLCASSRIGGPGEAFFGQGTRLTVV.

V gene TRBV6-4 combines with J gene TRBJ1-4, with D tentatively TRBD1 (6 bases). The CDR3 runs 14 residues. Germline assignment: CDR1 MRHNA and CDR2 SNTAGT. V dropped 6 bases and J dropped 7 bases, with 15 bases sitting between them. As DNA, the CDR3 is TGTGCCAGCAGGCCCTCAGGGGAAAGTGAAAAACTGTTTTTT. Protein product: CASRPSGESEKLFF.

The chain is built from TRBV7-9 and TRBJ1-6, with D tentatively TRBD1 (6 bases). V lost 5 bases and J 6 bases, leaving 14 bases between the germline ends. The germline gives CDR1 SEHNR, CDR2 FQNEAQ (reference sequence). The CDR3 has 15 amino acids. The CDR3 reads CASSPSTGFNSPLHF. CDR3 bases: TGTGCCAGCAGCCCCTCCACAGGGTTTAATTCACCCCTCCACTTT.

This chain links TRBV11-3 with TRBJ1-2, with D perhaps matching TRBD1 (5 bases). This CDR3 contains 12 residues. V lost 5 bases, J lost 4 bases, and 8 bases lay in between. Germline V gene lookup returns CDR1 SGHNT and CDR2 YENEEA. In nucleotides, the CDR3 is TGTGCCAGCAGCCCAAGGGGCTATGGCTACACCTTC. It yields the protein CASSPRGYGYTF.

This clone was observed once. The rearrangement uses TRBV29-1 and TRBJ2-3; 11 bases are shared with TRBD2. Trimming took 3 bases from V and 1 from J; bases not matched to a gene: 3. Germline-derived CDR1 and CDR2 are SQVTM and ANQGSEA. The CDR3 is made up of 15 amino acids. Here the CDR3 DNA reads TGCAGCGTTGACGGGACTAGCGGACGCACAGATACGCAGTATTTT. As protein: CSVDGTSGRTDTQYF.

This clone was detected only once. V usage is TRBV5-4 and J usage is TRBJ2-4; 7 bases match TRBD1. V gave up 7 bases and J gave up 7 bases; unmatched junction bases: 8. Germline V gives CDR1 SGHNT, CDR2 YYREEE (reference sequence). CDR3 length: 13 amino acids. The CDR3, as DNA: TGTGCCAGCTCACAGGGGATCCGGAACATTCAGTACTTC. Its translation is CASSQGIRNIQYF.

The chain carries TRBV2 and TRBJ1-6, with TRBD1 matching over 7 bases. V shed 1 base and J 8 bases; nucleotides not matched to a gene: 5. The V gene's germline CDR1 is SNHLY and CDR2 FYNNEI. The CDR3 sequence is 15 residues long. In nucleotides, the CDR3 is TGTGCCAGCAGTGAAGGAGGGACAGTATATTCACCCCTCCACTTT. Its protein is CASSEGGTVYSPLHF.

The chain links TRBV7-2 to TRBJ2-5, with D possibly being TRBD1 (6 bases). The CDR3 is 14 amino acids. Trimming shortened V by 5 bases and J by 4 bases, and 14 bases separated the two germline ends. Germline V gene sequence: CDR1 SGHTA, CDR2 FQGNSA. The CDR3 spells CASSGGRGRETQYF. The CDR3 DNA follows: TGTGCCAGCAGCGGGGGCAGGGGTCGAGAGACCCAGTACTTC.

CDR3 sequence: CATSDHRGGRTGELFF. CDR3 bases: TGTGCCACCAGTGACCACAGGGGTGGTAGGACCGGGGAGCTGTTTTTT. This rearrangement joins TRBV24-1 to TRBJ2-2; TRBD1 agrees at 7 bases. From germline, CDR1 is KGHDR and CDR2 SFDVKD. The CDR3 consists of 16 residues. After removal of 4 bases from V and 5 bases from J, the junction contained 9 bases not matched to a gene.

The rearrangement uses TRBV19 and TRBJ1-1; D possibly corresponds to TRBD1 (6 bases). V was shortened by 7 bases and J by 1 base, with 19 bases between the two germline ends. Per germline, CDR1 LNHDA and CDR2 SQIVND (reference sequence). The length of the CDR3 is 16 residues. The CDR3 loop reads CASTPILGQTNTEAFF. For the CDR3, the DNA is TGTGCCAGTACCCCTATCCTTGGACAGACGAACACTGAAGCTTTCTTT. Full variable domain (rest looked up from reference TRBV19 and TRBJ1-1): DGGITQSPKYLFRKEGQNVTLSCEQNLNHDAMYWYRQDPGQGLRLIYYSQIVNDFQKGDIAEGYSVSREKKESFPLTVTSAQKNPTAFYLCASTPILGQTNTEAFFGQGTRLTVV.

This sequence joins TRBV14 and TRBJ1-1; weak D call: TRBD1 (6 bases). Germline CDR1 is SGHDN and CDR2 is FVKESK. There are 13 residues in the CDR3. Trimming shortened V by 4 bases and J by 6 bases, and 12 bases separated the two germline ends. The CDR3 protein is CASSRVGAAEAFF. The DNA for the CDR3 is TGTGCCAGCAGCCGAGTGGGGGCCGCTGAAGCTTTCTTT.

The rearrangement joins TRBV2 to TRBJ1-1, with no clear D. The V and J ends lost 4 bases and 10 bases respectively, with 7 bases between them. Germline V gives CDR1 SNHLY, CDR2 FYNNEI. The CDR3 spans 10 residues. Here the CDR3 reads CASSGPGAFF. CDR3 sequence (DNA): TGTGCCAGCAGTGGTCCCGGAGCTTTCTTT.

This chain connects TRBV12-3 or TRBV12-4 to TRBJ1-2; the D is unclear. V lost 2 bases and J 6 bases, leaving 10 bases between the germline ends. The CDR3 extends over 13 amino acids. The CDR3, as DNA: TGTGCCAGCAGTTTAAGAGGGCGGGATGGCTACACCTTC. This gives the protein CASSLRGRDGYTF.

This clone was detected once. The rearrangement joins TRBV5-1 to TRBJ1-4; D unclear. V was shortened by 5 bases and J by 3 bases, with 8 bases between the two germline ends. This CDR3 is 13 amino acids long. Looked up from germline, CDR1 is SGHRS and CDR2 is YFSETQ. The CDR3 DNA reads TGCGCCAGCAGAATCTCAGCTAATGAAAAACTGTTTTTT. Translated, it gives CASRISANEKLFF.

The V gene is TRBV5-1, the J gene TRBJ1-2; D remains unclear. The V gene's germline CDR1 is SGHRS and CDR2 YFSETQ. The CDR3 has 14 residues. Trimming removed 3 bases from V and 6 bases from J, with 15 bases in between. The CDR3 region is CASSSRESSNGYTF. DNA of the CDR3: TGCGCCAGCAGCTCGCGAGAATCCTCCAATGGCTACACCTTC.

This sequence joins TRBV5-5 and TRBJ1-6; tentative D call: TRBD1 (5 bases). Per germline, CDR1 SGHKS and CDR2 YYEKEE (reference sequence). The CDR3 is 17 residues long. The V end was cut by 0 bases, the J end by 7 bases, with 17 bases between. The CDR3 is CASSLGSGMGQNSPLHF. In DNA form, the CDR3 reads TGTGCCAGCAGCTTGGGTTCGGGTATGGGGCAAAATTCACCCCTCCACTTT.

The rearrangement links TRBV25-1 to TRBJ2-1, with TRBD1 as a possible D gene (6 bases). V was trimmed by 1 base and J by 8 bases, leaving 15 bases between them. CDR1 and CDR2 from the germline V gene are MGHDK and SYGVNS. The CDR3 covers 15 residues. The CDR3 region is CASSESAPGVDEQFF. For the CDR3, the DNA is TGTGCCAGCAGTGAATCAGCCCCAGGGGTCGATGAGCAGTTCTTC.

In DNA form, the CDR3 reads TGTGCCAGCAGCCCCCAGGGCTACGAGCAGTACTTC. Translating it yields CASSPQGYEQYF. J is TRBJ2-7 and V is TRBV9, with D perhaps TRBD1 (5 bases). Trimming took off 4 bases at V and 3 bases at J, with 8 bases between the two ends. The germline CDR1 and CDR2 sequences are SGDLS and YYNGEE. This CDR3 has 12 amino acids.

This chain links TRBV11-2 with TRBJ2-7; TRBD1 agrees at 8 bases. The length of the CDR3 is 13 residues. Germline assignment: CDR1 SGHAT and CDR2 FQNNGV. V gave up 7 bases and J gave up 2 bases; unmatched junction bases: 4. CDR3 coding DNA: TGTGCCAGCACTGGACAGGGTACCTACGAGCAGTACTTC. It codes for CASTGQGTYEQYF.

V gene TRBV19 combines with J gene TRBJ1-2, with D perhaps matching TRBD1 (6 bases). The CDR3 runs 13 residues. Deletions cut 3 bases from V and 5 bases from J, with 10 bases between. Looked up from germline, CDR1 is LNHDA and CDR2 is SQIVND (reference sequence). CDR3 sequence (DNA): TGTGCCAGTAGTATTAGGACAGAATATGGCTACACCTTC. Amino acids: CASSIRTEYGYTF.

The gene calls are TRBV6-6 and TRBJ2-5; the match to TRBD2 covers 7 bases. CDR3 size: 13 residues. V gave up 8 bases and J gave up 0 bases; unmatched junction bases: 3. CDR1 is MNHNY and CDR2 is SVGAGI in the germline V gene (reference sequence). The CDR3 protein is CASQAGYQETQYF. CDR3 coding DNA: TGTGCCAGCCAAGCGGGGTACCAAGAGACCCAGTACTTC.

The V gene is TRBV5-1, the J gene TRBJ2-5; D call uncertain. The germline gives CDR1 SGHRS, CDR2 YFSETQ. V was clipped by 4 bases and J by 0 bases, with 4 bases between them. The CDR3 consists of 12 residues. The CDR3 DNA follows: TGCGCCAGCAGCCAGGACCAAGAGACCCAGTACTTC. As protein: CASSQDQETQYF.

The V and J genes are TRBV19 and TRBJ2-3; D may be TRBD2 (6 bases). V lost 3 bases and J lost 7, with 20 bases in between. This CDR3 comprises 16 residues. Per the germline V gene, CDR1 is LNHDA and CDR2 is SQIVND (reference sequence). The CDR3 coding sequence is TGTGCCAGTAGTATTGGACTATCGGTCGGGGGACATACGCAGTATTTT. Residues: CASSIGLSVGGHTQYF.

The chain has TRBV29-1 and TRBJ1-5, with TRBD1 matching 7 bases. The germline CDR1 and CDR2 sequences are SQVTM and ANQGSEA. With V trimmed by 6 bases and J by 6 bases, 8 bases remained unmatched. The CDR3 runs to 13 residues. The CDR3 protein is CSVGDRVGQPQHF. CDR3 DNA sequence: TGCAGCGTGGGTGACAGGGTCGGTCAGCCCCAGCATTTT.